This T cell receptor beta chain came from a study of radiotherapy plus CTLA-4 blockade in lung cancer. Method: immunoSEQ multiplex PCR; TCRdb's copy keeps in-frame clones and lacks some. The table records 70,000 to 90,000 clones, around 79% of them present only once. The germline V gene has CDR1 SEHNR and CDR2 FQNEAQ (reference sequence). This CDR3 comprises 13 residues. Deletions cut 7 bases from V and 1 base from J, with 10 bases between. This clone ranks as medium-sized. Material: peripheral blood, obtained from a patient treated with radiotherapy plus ipilimumab. This rearrangement joins TRBV7-9 to TRBJ1-1; D is undetermined. The TCR comes from a human donor with non-small cell lung cancer whose response to radiotherapy plus ipilimumab could not be evaluated. Some clones in this sample may be carry-over from other donors' samples. DNA for the CDR3: TGTGCCAGCACCCCGAGATGGAACACTGAAGCTTTCTTT. Translation: CASTPRWNTEAFF.